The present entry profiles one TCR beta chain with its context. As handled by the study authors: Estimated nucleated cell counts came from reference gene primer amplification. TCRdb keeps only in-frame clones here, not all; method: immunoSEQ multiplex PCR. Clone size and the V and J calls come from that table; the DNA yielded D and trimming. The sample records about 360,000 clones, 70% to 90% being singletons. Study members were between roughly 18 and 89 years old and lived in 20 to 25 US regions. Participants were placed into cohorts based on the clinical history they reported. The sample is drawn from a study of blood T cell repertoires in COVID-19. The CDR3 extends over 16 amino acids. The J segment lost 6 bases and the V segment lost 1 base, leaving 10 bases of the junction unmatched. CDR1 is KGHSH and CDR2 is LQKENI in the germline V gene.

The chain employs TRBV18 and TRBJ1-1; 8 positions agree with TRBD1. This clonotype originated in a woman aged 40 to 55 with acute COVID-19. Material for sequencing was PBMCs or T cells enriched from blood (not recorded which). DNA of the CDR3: TGTGCCAGCTCACCACTTCAGGGGGCGGCCTACGCTGAAGCTTTCTTT. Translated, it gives CASSPLQGAAYAEAFF.